These T cell receptor beta chains were read from a single sample in a study of identical twins. TCRdb reprocessed the 5' RACE reads with MiXCR, giving one entry per CDR3 protein. The sample shows about 500,000 distinct CDR3 sequences, around 15% of them seen only once. This sample was shared with a second study, whose subject was yellow fever vaccine responses in identical twins.

The sample consisted of CD4+ T cells sorted from blood. The receptors shown here come from a woman aged 18-29 years in good health. The CDR3 runs from the conserved cysteine through the conserved F or W. The D gene is left open where the match is weak. Size tells how often a clone was seen (once, few, many) or the class of an expanded clone, and some rows leave it out.

V gene,J gene,clone size,D gene,CDR3 DNA,CDR3 protein
TRBV5-1,TRBJ2-1,.,.,TGCGCCAGCAGTCTTGGGGTAGCTCAGATTGGAAATGAGCAGTTCTTC,CASSLGVAQIGNEQFF
TRBV28,TRBJ1-1,few,TRBD1,TGTGCCAGCAGTTTCCCGGGACAGGGGATCATGGGGGCTTTCTTT,CASSFPGQGIMGAFF
TRBV6-1,TRBJ2-3,.,TRBD2,TGTGCCGGCCGACTAGCGGGCACAGATACGCAGTATTTT,CAGRLAGTDTQYF
TRBV5-1,TRBJ2-2,.,.,TGCGCCAGCAGCTTTAGCCCCCCGAACACCGGGGAGCTGTTTTTT,CASSFSPPNTGELFF
TRBV5-1,TRBJ2-3,.,.,TGCGCCAGCAGCGCCGTTTCCTTCACAGATACGCAGTATTTT,CASSAVSFTDTQYF
TRBV29-1,TRBJ2-1,few,TRBD2,TGCAGCGTTGAGACTAGCTTGGGTTACAATGAGCAGTTCTTC,CSVETSLGYNEQFF
TRBV12-5,TRBJ1-1,.,.,TGTGCTAGTGGTTTGTCCAGGGCTCTGAACACTGAAGCTTTCTTT,CASGLSRALNTEAFF
TRBV2,TRBJ1-5,many,.,TGTGCCAGCAGTGACACCGGCCTAAGTCAGCCCCAGCATTTT,CASSDTGLSQPQHF
TRBV18,TRBJ2-7,.,.,TGTGCCAGCGCACCTAATCGGGGATCCGAGCAGTACTTC,CASAPNRGSEQYF
TRBV6-2/TRBV6-3,TRBJ1-1,.,.,TGTGCCAGCAGCATTTTGAACACTGAAGCTTTCTTT,CASSILNTEAFF
TRBV19,TRBJ2-1,few,.,TGTGCCAGTAGTATAGGCCTGAGGGGGGGGCGAACCTACAATGAGCAGTTCTTC,CASSIGLRGGRTYNEQFF
TRBV27,TRBJ2-6,few,.,TGTGCCAGCAGTTTATTGGGTGGGGCCAACGTCCTGACTTTC,CASSLLGGANVLTF
TRBV12-3/TRBV12-4,TRBJ1-2,many,TRBD1,TGTGCCAGCAGGCGTTTCACAGGGGCTTCTTTTGGCTACACCTTC,CASRRFTGASFGYTF
TRBV12-3/TRBV12-4,TRBJ2-1,.,TRBD1,TGTGCCAGCAGACTCCGGGACAGGGGGGTTGAGCAGTTCTTC,CASRLRDRGVEQFF
TRBV3-1,TRBJ2-5,.,.,TGTGCCAGCAGCCCCACGTTAACACAAGAGACCCAGTACTTC,CASSPTLTQETQYF
TRBV12-3/TRBV12-4,TRBJ2-3,many,.,TGTGCCAGCACCAAGGGGGGCCATACCCAAACAGATACGCAGTATTTT,CASTKGGHTQTDTQYF
TRBV11-2,TRBJ2-5,few,.,TGTGCCAGCAGCTCCTTGACAGACCAAGAGACCCAGTACTTC,CASSSLTDQETQYF
TRBV12-3/TRBV12-4,TRBJ2-7,.,.,TGTGCCAGCAGTTTTTTCCGGTCCGAGCAGTACTTC,CASSFFRSEQYF
TRBV5-1,TRBJ2-7,many,.,TGCGCCAGCAGCGACTACTACGAGCAGTACTTC,CASSDYYEQYF
TRBV27,TRBJ2-6,.,TRBD1,TGTGCCAGCAGCCTTAACCGGGACAGGAGCTCTGGGGCCAACGTCCTGACTTTC,CASSLNRDRSSGANVLTF
TRBV12-3/TRBV12-4,TRBJ1-6,many,.,TGTGCCAGCAGAGACAGCACGATCTATAATTCACCCCTCCACTTT,CASRDSTIYNSPLHF
TRBV11-2,TRBJ2-1,few,.,TGTGCCAGCAGCTTAACCGTTGGTGAGCAGTTCTTC,CASSLTVGEQFF